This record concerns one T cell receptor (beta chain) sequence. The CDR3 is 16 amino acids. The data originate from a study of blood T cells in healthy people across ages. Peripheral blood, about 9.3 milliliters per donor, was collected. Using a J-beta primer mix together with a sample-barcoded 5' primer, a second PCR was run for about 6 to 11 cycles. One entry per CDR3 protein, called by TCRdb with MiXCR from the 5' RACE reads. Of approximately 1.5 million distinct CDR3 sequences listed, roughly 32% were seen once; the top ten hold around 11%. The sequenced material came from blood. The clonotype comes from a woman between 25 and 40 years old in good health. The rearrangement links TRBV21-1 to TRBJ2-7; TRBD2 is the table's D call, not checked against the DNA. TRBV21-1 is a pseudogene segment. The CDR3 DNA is TGTGCCAGCAGCAAAAGGGGGCGAGCGGGAGGGTGTGAGCAGTACTTC. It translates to CASSKRGRAGGCEQYF.